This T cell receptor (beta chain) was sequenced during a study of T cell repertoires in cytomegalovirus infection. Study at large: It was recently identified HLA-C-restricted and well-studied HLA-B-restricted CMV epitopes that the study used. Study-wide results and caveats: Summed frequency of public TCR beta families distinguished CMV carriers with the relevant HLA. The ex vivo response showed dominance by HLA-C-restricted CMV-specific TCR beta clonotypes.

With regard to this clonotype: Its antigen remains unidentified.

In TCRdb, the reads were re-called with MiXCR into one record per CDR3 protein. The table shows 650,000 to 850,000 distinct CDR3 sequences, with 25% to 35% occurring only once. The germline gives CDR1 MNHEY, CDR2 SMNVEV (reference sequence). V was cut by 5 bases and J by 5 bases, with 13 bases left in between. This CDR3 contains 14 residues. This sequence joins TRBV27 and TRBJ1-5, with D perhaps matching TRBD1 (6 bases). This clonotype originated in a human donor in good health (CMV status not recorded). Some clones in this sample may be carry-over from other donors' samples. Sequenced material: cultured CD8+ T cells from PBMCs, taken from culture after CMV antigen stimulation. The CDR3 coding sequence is TGTGCCAGCAGTAGCCGACAGGCTCATCAGCCCCAGCATTTT. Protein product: CASSSRQAHQPQHF.